This T cell receptor (beta chain) was found in a study of cytotoxic CD8 clonotypes in ibrutinib-treated CLL. At the level of the study: There were, on average, 255,043 productive templates and tens of thousands of productive rearrangements per sample. Overall study findings and caveats: Clonality climbed at ibrutinib response, then dropped toward baseline at progression. Few clonotypes were public, and these shrank or held steady under treatment.

Repertoires were generated with immunoSEQ multiplex PCR, while TCRdb's copy carries only in-frame clones and drops some. The data contain about 300,000 clones, 70% to 80% of them singletons. Worth noting for this clone: Antigen unknown.

Roughly 2 micrograms of genomic DNA, which was extracted from cryopreserved PBMCs, served as the material used for the TCR beta libraries. Germline loops: CDR1 KGHSH, CDR2 LQKENI. Trimming shortened V by 3 bases and J by 4 bases, and 12 bases separated the two germline ends. This CDR3 region has 14 residues. V is TRBV18 and J is TRBJ1-2; D uncertain. The TCR was taken from a human donor with chronic lymphocytic leukemia. Here the sequenced sample was PBMCs, taken at disease progression, from a patient treated with ibrutinib. The CDR3 DNA follows: TGTGCCAGCTCACCTCAACCCTTCGGCTATGGCTACACCTTC. Translating gives CASSPQPFGYGYTF.